The clone carrying this TCR beta chain was counted ten times or more. The antigen remains unidentified. Trimming cost V 5 bases and J 0 bases; bases outside gene matches: 10. The germline V gene has CDR1 MNHEY and CDR2 SVGAGI. The CDR3 spans 18 residues. This specimen comes from a study of CD8+CD57+ T cells in acquired aplastic anemia. Genomic DNA was employed as the template in profiling TCR beta VDJ and CDR3. TCRdb ran MiXCR on the reads and lists one entry per CDR3 protein. Among a few hundred thousand distinct CDR3 sequences, under 60% were seen once, and the ten largest hold around 1.3%. Patients chosen for sequencing had CD8+CD57+ cells that had expanded, as shown by flow cytometry. None of the patients had been given any therapy when their blood was sampled. Study-wide points: Common to patients and controls were twenty-nine CD8+ CDR3 sequences. No significant difference in CD8+ Simpson's diversity was found between patients and controls.

The receptor was derived from a human donor with aplastic anemia. The chain combines TRBV6-5 with TRBJ2-1; 10 nucleotides match TRBD2. Sequenced material: sorted CD4+, CD8+, or CD8+CD57+ T cells (not recorded which) from PBMCs. CDR3: CASSNPGLALSSYNEQFF. The CDR3 DNA follows: TGTGCCAGCAGTAACCCGGGACTAGCGTTGAGCTCCTACAATGAGCAGTTCTTC.